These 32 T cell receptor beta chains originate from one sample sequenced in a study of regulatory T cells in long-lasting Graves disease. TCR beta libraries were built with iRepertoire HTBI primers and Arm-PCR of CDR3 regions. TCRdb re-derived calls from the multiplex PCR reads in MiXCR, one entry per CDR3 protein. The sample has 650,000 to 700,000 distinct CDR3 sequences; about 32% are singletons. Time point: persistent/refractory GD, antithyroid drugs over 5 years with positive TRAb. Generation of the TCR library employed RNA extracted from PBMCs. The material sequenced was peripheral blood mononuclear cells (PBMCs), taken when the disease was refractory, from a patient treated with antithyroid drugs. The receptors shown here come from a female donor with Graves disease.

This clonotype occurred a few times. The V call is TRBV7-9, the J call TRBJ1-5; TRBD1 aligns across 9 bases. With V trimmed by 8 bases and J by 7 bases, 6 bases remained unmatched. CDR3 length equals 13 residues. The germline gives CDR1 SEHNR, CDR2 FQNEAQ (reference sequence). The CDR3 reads CASEQGAGQPQHF. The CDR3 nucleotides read TGTGCCAGCGAACAGGGGGCTGGGCAGCCCCAGCATTTT.

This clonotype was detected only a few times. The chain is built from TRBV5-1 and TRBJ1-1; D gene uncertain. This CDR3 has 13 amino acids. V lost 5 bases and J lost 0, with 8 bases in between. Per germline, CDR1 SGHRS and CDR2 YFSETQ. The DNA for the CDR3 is TGCGCCAGCAGATACGACCTGAACACTGAAGCTTTCTTT. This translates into CASRYDLNTEAFF. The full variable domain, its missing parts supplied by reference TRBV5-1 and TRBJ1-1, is KAGVTQTPRYLIKTRGQQVTLSCSPISGHRSVSWYQQTPGQGLQFLFEYFSETQRNKGNFPGRFSGRQFSNSRSEMNVSTLELGDSALYLCASRYDLNTEAFFGQGTRLTVV.

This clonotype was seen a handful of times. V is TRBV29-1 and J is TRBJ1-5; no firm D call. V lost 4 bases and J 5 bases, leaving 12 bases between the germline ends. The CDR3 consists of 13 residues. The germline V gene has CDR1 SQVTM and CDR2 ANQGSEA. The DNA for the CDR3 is TGCAGCGTTGCCCGGAACAATGATCAGCCCCAGCATTTT. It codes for CSVARNNDQPQHF.

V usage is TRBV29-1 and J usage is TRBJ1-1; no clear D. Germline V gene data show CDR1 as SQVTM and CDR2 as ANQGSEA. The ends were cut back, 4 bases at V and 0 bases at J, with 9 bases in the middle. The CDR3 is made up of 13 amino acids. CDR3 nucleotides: TGCAGCGTTGGGCTCACGGTGAACACTGAAGCTTTCTTT. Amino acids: CSVGLTVNTEAFF.

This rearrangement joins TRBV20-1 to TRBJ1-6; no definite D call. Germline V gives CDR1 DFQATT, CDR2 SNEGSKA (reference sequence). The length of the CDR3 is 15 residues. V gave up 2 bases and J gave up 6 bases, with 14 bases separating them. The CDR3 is CSARSGRLVNSPLHF. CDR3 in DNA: TGCAGTGCTAGATCGGGGAGGCTGGTTAATTCACCCCTCCACTTT.

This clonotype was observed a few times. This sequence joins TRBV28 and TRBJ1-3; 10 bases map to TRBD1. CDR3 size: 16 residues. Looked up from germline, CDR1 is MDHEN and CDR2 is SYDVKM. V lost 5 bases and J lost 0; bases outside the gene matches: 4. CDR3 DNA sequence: TGTGCCAGCAGTCGCGGGACAGGGGCCTCTGGAAACACCATATATTTT. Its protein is CASSRGTGASGNTIYF.

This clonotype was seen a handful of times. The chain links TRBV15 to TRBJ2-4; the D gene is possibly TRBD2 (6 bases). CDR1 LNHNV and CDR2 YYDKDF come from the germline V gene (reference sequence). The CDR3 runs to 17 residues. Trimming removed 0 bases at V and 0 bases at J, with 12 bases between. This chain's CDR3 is CATSRENRGAAKNIQYF. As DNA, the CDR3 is TGTGCCACCAGCAGAGAGAATCGCGGGGCAGCCAAAAACATTCAGTACTTC.

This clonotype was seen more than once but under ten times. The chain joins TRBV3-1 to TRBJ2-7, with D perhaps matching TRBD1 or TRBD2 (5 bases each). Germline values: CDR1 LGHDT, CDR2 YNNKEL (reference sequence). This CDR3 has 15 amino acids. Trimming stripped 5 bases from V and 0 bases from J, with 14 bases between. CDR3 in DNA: TGTGCCAGCAGCGGGGGTCCTTCAAGCTCCTACGAGCAGTACTTC. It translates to CASSGGPSSSYEQYF.

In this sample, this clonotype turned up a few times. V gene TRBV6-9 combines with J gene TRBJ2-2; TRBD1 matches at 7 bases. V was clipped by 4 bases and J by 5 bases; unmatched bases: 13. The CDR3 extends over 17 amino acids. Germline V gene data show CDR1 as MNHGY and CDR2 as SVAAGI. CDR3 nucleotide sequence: TGTGCCAGCAGTTCCACTCGACGGACAGGTGGAACCGGGGAGCTGTTTTTT. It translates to CASSSTRRTGGTGELFF.

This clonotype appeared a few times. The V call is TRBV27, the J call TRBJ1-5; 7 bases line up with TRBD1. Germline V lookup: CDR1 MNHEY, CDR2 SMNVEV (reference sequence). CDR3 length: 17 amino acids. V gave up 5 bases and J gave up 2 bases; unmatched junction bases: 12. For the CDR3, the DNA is TGTGCCAGCAGTGCGCGGACAGGATTCGGGGGCAATCAGCCCCAGCATTTT. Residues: CASSARTGFGGNQPQHF.

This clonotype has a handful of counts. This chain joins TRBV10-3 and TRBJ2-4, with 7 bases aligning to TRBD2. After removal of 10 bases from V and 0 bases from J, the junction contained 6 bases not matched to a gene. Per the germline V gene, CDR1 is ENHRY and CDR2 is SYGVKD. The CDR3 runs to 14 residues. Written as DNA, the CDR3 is TGTGCCACCAGCGGGACGGAAGCCAAAAACATTCAGTACTTC. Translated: CATSGTEAKNIQYF.

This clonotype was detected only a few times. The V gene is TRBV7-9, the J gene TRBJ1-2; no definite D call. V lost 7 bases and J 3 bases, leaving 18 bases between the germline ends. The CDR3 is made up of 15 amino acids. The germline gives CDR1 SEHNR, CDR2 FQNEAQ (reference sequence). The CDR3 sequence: CASISSGSWDYGYTF. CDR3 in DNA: TGTGCCAGCATTTCCTCGGGATCCTGGGACTATGGCTACACCTTC.

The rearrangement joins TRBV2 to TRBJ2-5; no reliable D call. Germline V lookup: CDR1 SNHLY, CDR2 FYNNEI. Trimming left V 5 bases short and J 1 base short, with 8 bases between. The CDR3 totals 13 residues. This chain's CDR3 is CASSKTIQETQYF. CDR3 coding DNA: TGTGCCAGCAGTAAGACCATCCAAGAGACCCAGTACTTC.

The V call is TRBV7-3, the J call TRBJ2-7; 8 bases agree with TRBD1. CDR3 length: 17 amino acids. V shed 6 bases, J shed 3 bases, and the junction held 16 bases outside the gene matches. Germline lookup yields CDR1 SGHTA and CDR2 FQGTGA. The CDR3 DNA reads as TGTGCCAGCAGTCCCGAGGGACAGGACATTCGAAGCTACGAGCAGTACTTC. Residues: CASSPEGQDIRSYEQYF.

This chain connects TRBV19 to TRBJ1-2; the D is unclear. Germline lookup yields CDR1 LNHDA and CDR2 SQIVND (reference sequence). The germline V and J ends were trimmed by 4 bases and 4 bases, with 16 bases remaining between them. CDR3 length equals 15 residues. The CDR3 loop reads CASSTTPSRVYGYTF. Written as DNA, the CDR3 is TGTGCCAGTAGTACGACCCCGAGCAGAGTCTATGGCTACACCTTC.

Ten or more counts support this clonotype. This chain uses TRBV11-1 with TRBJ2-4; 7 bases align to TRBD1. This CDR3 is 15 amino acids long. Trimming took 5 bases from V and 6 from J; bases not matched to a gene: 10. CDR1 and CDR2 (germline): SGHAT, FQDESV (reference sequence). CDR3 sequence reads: CASSVERDSGNIQYF. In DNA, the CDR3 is TGTGCCAGCAGCGTAGAACGGGACAGCGGAAACATTCAGTACTTC. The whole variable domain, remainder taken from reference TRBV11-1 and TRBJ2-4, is EAEVAQSPRYKITEKSQAVAFWCDPISGHATLYWYRQILGQGPELLVQFQDESVVDDSQLPKDRFSAERLKGVDSTLKIQPAELGDSAMYLCASSVERDSGNIQYFGAGTRLSVL.

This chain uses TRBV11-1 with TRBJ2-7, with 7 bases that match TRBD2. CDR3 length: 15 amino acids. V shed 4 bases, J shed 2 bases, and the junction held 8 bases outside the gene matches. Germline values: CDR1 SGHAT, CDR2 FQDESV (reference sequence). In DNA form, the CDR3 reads TGTGCCAGCAGCTCAGACACTAGCGTGGCCTACGAGCAGTACTTC. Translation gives CASSSDTSVAYEQYF.

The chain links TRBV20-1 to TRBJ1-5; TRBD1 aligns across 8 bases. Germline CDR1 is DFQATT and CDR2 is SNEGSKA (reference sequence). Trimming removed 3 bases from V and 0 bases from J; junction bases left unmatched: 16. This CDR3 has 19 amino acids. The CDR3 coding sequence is TGCAGTGCTAGGGCCCTCACTCCGACAGGGGCGACTAGCAATCAGCCCCAGCATTTT. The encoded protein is CSARALTPTGATSNQPQHF.

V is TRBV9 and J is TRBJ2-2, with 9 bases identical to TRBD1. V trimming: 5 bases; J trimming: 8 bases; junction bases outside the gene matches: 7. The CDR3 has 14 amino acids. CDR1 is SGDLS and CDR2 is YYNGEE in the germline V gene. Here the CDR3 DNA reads TGTGCCAGCAGTGGGACAGGGTCCCTAGGGGAGCTGTTTTTT. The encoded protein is CASSGTGSLGELFF.

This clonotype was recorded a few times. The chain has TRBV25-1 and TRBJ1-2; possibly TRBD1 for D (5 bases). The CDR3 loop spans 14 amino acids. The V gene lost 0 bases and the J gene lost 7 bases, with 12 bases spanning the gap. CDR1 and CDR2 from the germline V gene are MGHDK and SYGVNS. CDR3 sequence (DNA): TGTGCCAGCAGTGAATATACAGGAAGGGGTGGCTACACCTTC. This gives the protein CASSEYTGRGGYTF.

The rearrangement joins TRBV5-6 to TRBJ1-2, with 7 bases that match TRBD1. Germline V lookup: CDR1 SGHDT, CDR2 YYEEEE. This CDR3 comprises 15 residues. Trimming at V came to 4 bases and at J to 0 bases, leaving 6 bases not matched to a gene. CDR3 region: CASSHPGQTNYGYTF. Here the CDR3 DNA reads TGTGCCAGCAGCCACCCGGGACAGACTAACTATGGCTACACCTTC.

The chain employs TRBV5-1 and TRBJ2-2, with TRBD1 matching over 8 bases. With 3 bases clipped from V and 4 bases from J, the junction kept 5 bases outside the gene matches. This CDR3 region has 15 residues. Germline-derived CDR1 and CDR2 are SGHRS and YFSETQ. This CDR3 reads CASSWQGAGTGELFF. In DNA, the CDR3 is TGCGCCAGCAGCTGGCAGGGGGCTGGCACCGGGGAGCTGTTTTTT.

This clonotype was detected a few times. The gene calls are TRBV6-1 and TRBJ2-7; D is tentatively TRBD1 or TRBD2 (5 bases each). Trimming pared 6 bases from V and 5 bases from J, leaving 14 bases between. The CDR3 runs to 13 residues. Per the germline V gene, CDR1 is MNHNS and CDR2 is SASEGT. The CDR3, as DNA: TGTGCCAGCAGCCCGGGACCCCTGAACGAGCAGTACTTC. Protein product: CASSPGPLNEQYF.

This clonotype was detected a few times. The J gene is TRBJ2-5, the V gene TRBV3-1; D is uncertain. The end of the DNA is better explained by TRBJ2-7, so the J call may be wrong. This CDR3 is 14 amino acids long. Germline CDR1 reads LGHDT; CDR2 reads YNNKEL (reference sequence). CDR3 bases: TGTGCCAGCAGCCAAGGTGTCAGCCTCTCCGAGCAGTACTTC. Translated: CASSQGVSLSEQYF.

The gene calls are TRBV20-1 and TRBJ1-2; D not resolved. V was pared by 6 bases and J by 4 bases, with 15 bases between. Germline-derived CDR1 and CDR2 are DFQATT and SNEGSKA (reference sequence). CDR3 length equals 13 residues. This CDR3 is CSAEPDGFYGYTF. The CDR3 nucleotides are TGCAGTGCCGAGCCGGACGGATTCTATGGCTACACCTTC.

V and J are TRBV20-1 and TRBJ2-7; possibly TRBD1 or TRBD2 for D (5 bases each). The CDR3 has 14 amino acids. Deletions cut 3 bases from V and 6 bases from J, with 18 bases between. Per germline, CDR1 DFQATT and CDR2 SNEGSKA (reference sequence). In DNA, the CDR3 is TGCAGTGCTAGGACCGGGACCGCATTTGGCGAGCAGTACTTC. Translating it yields CSARTGTAFGEQYF.

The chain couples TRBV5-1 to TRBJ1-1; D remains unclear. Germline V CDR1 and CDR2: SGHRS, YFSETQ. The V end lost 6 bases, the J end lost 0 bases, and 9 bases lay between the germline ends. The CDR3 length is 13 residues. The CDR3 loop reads CASNNGLNTEAFF. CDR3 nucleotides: TGCGCCAGCAACAACGGGCTGAACACTGAAGCTTTCTTT.

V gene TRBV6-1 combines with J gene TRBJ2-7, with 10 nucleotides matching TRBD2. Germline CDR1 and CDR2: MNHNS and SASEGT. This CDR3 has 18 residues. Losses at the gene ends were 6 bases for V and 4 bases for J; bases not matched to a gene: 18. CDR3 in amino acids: CASRARSFGAGGSYEQYF. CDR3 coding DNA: TGTGCCAGCAGGGCCAGGAGCTTCGGAGCGGGAGGGAGTTACGAGCAGTACTTC.

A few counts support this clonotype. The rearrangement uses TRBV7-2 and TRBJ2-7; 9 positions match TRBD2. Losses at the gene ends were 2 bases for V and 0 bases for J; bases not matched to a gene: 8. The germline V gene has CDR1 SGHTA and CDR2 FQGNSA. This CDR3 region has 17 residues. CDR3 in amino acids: CASSLISGSSPSYEQYF. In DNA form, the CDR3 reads TGTGCCAGCAGCTTAATTAGCGGGAGCTCACCCTCCTACGAGCAGTACTTC.

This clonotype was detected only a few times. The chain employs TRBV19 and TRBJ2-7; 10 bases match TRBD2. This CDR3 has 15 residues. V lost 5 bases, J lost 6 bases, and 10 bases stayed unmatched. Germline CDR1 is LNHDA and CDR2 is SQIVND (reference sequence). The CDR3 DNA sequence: TGTGCCAGTAGTCCATTGGCTAGCGGGAGTGGCGAGCAGTACTTC. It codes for CASSPLASGSGEQYF.

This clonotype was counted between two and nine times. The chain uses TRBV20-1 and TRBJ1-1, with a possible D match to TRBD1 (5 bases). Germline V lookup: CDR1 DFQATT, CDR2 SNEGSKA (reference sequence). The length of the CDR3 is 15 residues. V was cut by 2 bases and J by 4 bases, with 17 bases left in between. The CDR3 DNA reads TGCAGTGCTAGAACTTGGGGCGGGCGTGGCACTGAAGCTTTCTTT. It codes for CSARTWGGRGTEAFF.

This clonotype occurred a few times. CDR3 DNA: TGTGCCAGCAGCTCGCCCGGGGGTGGAGAGACCCAGTACTTC. Its protein is CASSSPGGGETQYF. The chain recombines TRBV7-9 with TRBJ2-5; tentatively, D is TRBD2 (6 bases). The V gene lost 4 bases and the J gene lost 4 bases, with 13 bases spanning the gap. The CDR3 runs to 14 residues. Germline assignment: CDR1 SEHNR and CDR2 FQNEAQ (reference sequence).